A selection of T cell receptor beta chains follows, all from one sample in a study of T cells in Graves' hyperthyroidism and ophthalmopathy. TCRdb re-derived calls from the multiplex PCR reads in MiXCR, one entry per CDR3 protein. The sample carries hundreds of thousands of distinct CDR3 sequences, about 13% recorded once. The material sequenced was blood. The receptors were gathered from a woman aged 18-30 years with Graves' hyperthyroidism. The CDR3 runs from the conserved cysteine through the conserved F or W. D genes are given only for firm matches.

v_call	d_call	cdr3_aa
TRBV18	TRBD1	CASSPGQGLAEAFF
TRBV20-1	NA	CSATPGLDYNEQFF
TRBV5-1	TRBD1	CASSLAGDRGETQYF
TRBV5-1	NA	CASSLVLRGANPEAFF
TRBV7-6	TRBD1	CASSLTGDGQETQYF
TRBV20-1	TRBD2	CSADGSGLTYEQYF
TRBV20-1	TRBD1	CSARVVGRGSTEAFF
TRBV5-1	NA	CASTSGQGSSYNSPLHF
TRBV28	NA	CASSLRTVSPLHF
TRBV3-1	NA	CASSRMEGGTGELFF
TRBV6-1	TRBD2	CASRAGTSGLNEQFF
TRBV5-1	NA	CASSPGGTDYNEQFF
TRBV11-2	NA	CASSRGFSVAKNIQYF
TRBV20-1	NA	CSARDYLTYEQYF
TRBV20-1	TRBD1	CSARSAGTASGYGYTF
TRBV28	NA	CASSPPLDSFSYEQYF
TRBV24-1	NA	CATAGTEWNEQFF
TRBV20-1	NA	CSAEGGWGGDTEAFF
TRBV6-1	NA	CASRGILAQETQYF
TRBV13	TRBD1	CASSLTGDHEQFF
TRBV3-2	NA	CASSQDTDYQRGLTDTQYF
TRBV28	TRBD2	CASSSPLGVAGEAYEQYF
TRBV2	TRBD1	CASEGKDRHSGANVLTF
TRBV18	NA	CASSDQGYSNQPQHF
TRBV7-3	TRBD2	CASSLSASGGPGEQYF
TRBV25-1	NA	CASSPTQGIPSTEAFF
TRBV24-1	NA	CATRDGENYGYTF
TRBV20-1	NA	CSGDNYGYTF
TRBV6-4	NA	CASRLDGSPYNEQFF
TRBV12-3/TRBV12-4	NA	CASSLRYNEQFF
TRBV28	NA	CASSLAAERAEAFF
TRBV6-1	TRBD2	CATRTSGVTDEQFF
TRBV9	NA	CASSVTSAYSGNTIYF
TRBV12-3/TRBV12-4	TRBD1	CASSLGDRDTDTQYF
TRBV20-1	TRBD1	CSAIWTGRYGYTF
TRBV5-1	TRBD1	CASTPTGAYGYTF
TRBV6-1	TRBD1	CASSPITGGLYEQYF
TRBV20-1	NA	CSAIGGFSETQYF
TRBV7-9	NA	CASSNRDSTDTQYF
TRBV18	NA	CASSPPGSYEQYF
TRBV5-1	NA	CASSLVLSGDTEAFF
TRBV3-1	TRBD2	CASSQDPLAGHQETQYF
TRBV7-9	TRBD2	CASALRLADYNEQFF
TRBV20-1	TRBD1	CSARPDRTYEQYF
TRBV27	NA	CASSHPTGEKLFF
TRBV27	TRBD1	CASSKDRAGNTIYF
TRBV24-1	NA	CATSDSGSSLAGNQPQHF
TRBV24-1	NA	CATSFQGQTYEQYF
TRBV20-1	TRBD1	CSANRGGHSNQPQHF
TRBV12-3/TRBV12-4	TRBD2	CASSHLAGGTGELFF
TRBV20-1	NA	CSASKTGELFF
TRBV7-9	TRBD2	CASRSASGGDEQYF
TRBV7-2	NA	CASSWAHNYGYTF
TRBV29-1	NA	CSVGTISGNTIYF
TRBV24-1	TRBD1	CASRTGAEDEQFF
TRBV10-3	NA	CAITQRREYTDTQYF
TRBV2	NA	CASSETGTDGYTF
TRBV27	NA	CASSLTAIGNYGYTF
TRBV3-1	TRBD2	CASSGGGSGEGELFF